This T cell receptor beta chain was captured in a study of blood T cell repertoires in COVID-19. Study background: The analysed material was cDNA or gDNA that came from T cells, B-cell-depleted T cells, or PBMCs.

The authors' processing: Reference gene primer amplification in the assay estimated nucleated cell counts. Only in-frame clones appear in the TCRdb table, and some are missing; sequencing was by immunoSEQ multiplex PCR. That table supplies the V and J calls and clone size; D and trimming were determined from the DNA. The sample yields approximately 82,000 clones, about 92% seen once. Trimming removed 3 bases at V and 2 bases at J, with 5 bases between. CDR3 length equals 12 residues. Germline lookup yields CDR1 SNHLY and CDR2 FYNNEI. This clonotype was sampled from an older woman with active COVID-19. Sample: peripheral blood. This sequence joins TRBV2 and TRBJ2-7; unclear D gene. The CDR3 protein is CASSDATYEQYF. The CDR3 DNA sequence: TGTGCCAGCAGTGATGCGACCTACGAGCAGTACTTC.